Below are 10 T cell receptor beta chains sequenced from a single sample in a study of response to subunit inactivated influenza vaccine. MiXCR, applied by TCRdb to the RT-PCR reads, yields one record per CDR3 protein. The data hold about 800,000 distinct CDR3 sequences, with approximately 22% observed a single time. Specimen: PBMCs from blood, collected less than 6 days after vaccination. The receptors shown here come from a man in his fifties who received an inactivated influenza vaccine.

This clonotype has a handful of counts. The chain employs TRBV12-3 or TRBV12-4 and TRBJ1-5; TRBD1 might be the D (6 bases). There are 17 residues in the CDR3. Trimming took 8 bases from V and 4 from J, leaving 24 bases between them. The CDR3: CASQGSDRTAYNQPQHF. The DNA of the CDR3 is TGTGCCAGCCAAGGAAGCGACCGGACAGCCTATAATCAGCCCCAGCATTTT.

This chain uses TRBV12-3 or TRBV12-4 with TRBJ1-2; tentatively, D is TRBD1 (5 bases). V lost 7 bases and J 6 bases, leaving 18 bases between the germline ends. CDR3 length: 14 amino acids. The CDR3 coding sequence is TGTGCCAGCACCTGGGGCAGTAAGGTAGATGGCTACACCTTC. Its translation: CASTWGSKVDGYTF.

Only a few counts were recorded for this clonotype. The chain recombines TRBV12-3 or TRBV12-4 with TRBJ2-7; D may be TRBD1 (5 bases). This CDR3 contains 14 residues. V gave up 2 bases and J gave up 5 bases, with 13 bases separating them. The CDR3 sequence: CASSLPREGNEQYF. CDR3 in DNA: TGTGCCAGCAGTTTACCCAGGGAAGGGAACGAGCAGTACTTC.

The CDR3 is CSATTAPSIYEQYF. As DNA, the CDR3 is TGCAGTGCGACTACAGCGCCAAGCATCTACGAGCAGTACTTC. The V call is TRBV20-1, the J call TRBJ2-7; D is possibly TRBD2 (5 bases). Per the germline V gene, CDR1 is DFQATT and CDR2 is SNEGSKA (reference sequence). Trimming removed 6 bases at V and 3 bases at J, with 18 bases between. The CDR3 contains 14 residues.

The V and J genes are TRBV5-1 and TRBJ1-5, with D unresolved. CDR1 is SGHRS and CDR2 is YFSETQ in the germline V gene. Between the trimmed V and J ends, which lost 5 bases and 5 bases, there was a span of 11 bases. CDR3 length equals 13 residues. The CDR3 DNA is TGCGCCAGCAGTCCGGACGGAGATCAGCCCCAGCATTTT. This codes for CASSPDGDQPQHF.

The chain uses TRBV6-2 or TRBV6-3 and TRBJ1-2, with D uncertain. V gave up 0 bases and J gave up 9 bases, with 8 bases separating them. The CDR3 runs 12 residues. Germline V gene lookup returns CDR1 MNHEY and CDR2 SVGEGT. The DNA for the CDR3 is TGTGCCAGCAGTTACTCACCCGAAAGCTACACCTTC. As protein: CASSYSPESYTF.

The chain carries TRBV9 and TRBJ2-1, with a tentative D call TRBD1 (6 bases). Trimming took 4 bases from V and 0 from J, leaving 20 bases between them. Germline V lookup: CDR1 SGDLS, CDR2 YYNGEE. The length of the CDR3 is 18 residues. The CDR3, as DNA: TGTGCCAGCAGCCGGCTCCGAAACAGGGACGACTCCTACAATGAGCAGTTCTTC. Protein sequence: CASSRLRNRDDSYNEQFF.

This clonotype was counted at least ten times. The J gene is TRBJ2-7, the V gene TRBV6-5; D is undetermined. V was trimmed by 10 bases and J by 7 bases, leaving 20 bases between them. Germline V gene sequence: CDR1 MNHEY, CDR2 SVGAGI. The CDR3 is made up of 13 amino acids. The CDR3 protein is CATTSDTSREQYF. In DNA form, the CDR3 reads TGTGCCACGACCTCTGACACATCCAGAGAGCAGTACTTC.

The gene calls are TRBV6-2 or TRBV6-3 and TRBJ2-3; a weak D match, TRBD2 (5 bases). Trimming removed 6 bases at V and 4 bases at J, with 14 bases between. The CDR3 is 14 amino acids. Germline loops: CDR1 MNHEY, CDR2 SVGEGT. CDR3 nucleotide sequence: TGTGCCAGCAGGGTGGACGGGAACCCAGATACGCAGTATTTT. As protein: CASRVDGNPDTQYF.

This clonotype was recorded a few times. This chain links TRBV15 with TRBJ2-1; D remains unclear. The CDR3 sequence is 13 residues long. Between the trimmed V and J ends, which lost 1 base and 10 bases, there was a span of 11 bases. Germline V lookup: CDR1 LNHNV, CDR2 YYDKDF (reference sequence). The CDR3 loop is CATSRGKAYEQFF. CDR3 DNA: TGTGCCACCAGCAGAGGAAAGGCTTACGAGCAGTTCTTC. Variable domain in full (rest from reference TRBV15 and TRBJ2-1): DAMVIQNPRYQVTQFGKPVTLSCSQTLNHNVMYWYQQKSSQAPKLLFHYYDKDFNNEADTPDNFQSRRPNTSFCFLDIRSPGLGDTAMYLCATSRGKAYEQFFGPGTRLTVL.